The following is a T cell receptor beta chain sequence with its context. This clonotype was recorded at least ten times. The clone's antigen remains unknown. Per-base quality was not reported, and no clone a single base away is much larger than it. This sample is part of a study of Graves' ophthalmopathy and Graves' hyperthyroidism (dated by TCRdb to the late 2010s). About the investigation overall: Peripheral blood samples were taken at the time of initial diagnosis, before any treatment was given. To explore V-J signatures that separate ophthalmopathy from hyperthyroidism, a discovery set of approximately 100 patients was enrolled, consisting of about 45 with ophthalmopathy and roughly 57 with stable hyperthyroidism. Once sampling was done, hyperthyroidism patients were given methimazole at a starting dose of 30 mg daily, while ophthalmopathy patients were given high-dose intravenous methylprednisolone. TCR beta repertoire signatures were used to distinguish Graves' ophthalmopathy from Graves' hyperthyroidism and to predict progression to ophthalmopathy. In total, around 130 blood samples were TCR-sequenced: 43 ophthalmopathy, around 75 hyperthyroidism and around 17 hyperthyroidism-to-ophthalmopathy patients. An independent validation cohort was composed of fewer than 20 hyperthyroidism patients and about 16 patients who later progressed from hyperthyroidism to ophthalmopathy. T-cell repertoires of thyroid tissue and blood were compared in about 6 hyperthyroidism patients.

Patients with ophthalmopathy had moderately to severely active disease, with a Clinical Activity Score of 3 or more, a NOSPECS grade of 4 or more, and a disease duration of less than 3 months. Patients were excluded if they had other autoimmune diseases, uncontrolled infections, pregnancy or lactation. Diagnosis was based on clinical symptoms, serum thyroxine, TRAb, thyroid ultrasound and orbital computed tomography. Using Ficoll-Paque density gradient centrifugation, PBMCs were isolated from 10 ml of fresh peripheral blood. Total RNA was extracted using Trizol reagent, and RNA quality was checked on an Agilent 2100 Bioanalyzer. For repertoire sequencing, the TCR beta CDR3 regions were amplified from RNA transcripts. HTBI primers and the Qiagen OneStep RT-PCR kit were used in a first-round RT-PCR, which was followed by a second-round multiplex PCR, size selection and purification. Libraries were sequenced on an Illumina HiSeq2000 using paired-end 100 bp reads. The authors processed their data as follows. SOAPnuke was used to process the reads, throwing out any read that had adapters, had uncalled bases, had a mean Phred below 15, or lacked an exact constant-primer or identifier match. COPE v1.2.5 was used to merge the high-quality paired reads. Each unique nucleotide sequence was defined as a clonotype, and clonotypes were aligned to IMGT TRB V, D and J references with MiTCR v1.1. Analysis was restricted to V-J combinations with a frequency above 0.0001, which covered 98% to 99.2% of repertoires. A TCR clonal expansion and chaos score per V-J combination was defined as the ratio of F50 clonal expansion to chaos observed in the TCRdist matrix. Welch's t-statistics and random forest were used to reduce features to about 14 V-J combinations, which were fed into a naive Bayes classifier. Thyroid-blood repertoire similarity was quantified with the Morisita-Horn index. The public reads were quality trimmed at Q25 with fastp and then assembled into clones with MiXCR by TCRdb, keeping productive beta chains. Rows are unified per CDR3 protein, each entry keeping the most common DNA and genes. None of the V and J calls come from the authors' own analysis; TCRdb made them. The sample table lists 300,000 to 400,000 distinct CDR3 sequences, under 20% of them with a count of one. Of the sample, 9% to 15% is held by the ten largest clones.

Broad study findings and their caveats: In validation, the model predicted ophthalmopathy progression with about 70% sensitivity and roughly 72% specificity; some 13 predicted patients were CT-confirmed with GO in a median of around 6.5 months. Among expanded thyroid clonotypes with frequency above 0.001, most also showed up in blood, which suggests that blood repertoires may reflect the thyroid immune response. No statistical method was used to set the sample size in advance, and the investigators knew which group each participant was assigned to. In cross-validation, the 13-signature model distinguished ophthalmopathy from stable hyperthyroidism with around 90% sensitivity and about 81% specificity, while in the test set the corresponding values were 80% and 75%.

The clonotype was recovered from an adult man with Graves' ophthalmopathy. Input material: peripheral blood.

The CDR3 sequence is CASSFGLRGNSPLHF. The nucleotides read TGTGCCAGCAGTTTCGGCCTCAGGGGAAACTCACCCCTCCACTTT. The V gene is TRBV12-3 or TRBV12-4 and the J gene is TRBJ1-6; the best D guess is TRBD1, with 6 bases matching. V is cut by 3 bases and J by 10 bases, and the space between the germline ends is 16 bases. CDR3 length: 15 amino acids, cysteine to phenylalanine. The retained sequence is limited to the CDR3, 45 bases, with the frame set at the first base.